This T cell receptor (beta chain) was identified in a study of blood T cell repertoires in COVID-19. V lost 4 bases to trimming and J lost 4 bases, with 10 bases between them. The CDR3 is 12 residues long. Germline CDR1 SQVTM, CDR2 ANQGSEA. This table comes from immunoSEQ multiplex PCR, and its TCRdb copy is limited to in-frame clones, with some not included. Counted here are about 13,000 clones, 70% to 90% occurring once; the ten biggest clones make up approximately 2.5%. Sequenced material: peripheral blood. The clonotype originates from a human donor in a cohort sampled during active COVID-19. V and J are TRBV29-1 and TRBJ1-2; D might be TRBD1 (5 bases). The CDR3: CSVVHGGYGYTF. The CDR3 DNA is TGCAGCGTTGTCCACGGGGGCTATGGCTACACCTTC.